This is a list of T cell receptor beta chains from one sample in a study of CD8+ T cells in alopecia areata. Assay used: immunoSEQ multiplex PCR; TCRdb lists only in-frame clones, some missing. The table includes about 210,000 clones, around two fifths detected once. Material: CD4+ T cells sorted from blood, obtained at week 34, from a patient treated with tofacitinib. The origin of the receptors is a human donor with alopecia areata. CDR3s include the opening cysteine and the closing phenylalanine or tryptophan. A D gene is named only where the DNA matches it firmly. Only some rows state a clone size, as once, few, many or a class for expanded clones.

TGTGCCAGCAGTGCTTACCGAGGGACAGGGGAAGAAAAACTGTTTTTT | CASSAYRGTGEEKLFF | . | TRBD1 | TRBJ1-4 | TRBV25-1
TGTGCCAGCAGTGAACAGAAGAACAATGAGCAGTTCTTC | CASSEQKNNEQFF | . | . | TRBJ2-1 | TRBV2
TGTGCCAGCAGCTTGGAGTACGAGCAGTACTTC | CASSLEYEQYF | . | . | TRBJ2-7 | TRBV5-6
TGCGCCAGCAGCCAAGAGGTAGAGGGCTATAGCAATCAGCCCCAGCATTTT | CASSQEVEGYSNQPQHF | . | . | TRBJ1-5 | TRBV4-1
TGTGCCAGCAGCTTAGAACGGGGCTCCTACGAGCAGTACTTC | CASSLERGSYEQYF | . | . | TRBJ2-7 | TRBV11-2
TGTGCCAGCAGCCAAGATCCGACAGGGCAAGGCTACACCTTC | CASSQDPTGQGYTF | few | TRBD1 | TRBJ1-2 | TRBV4-2
TGTGCCAGCAGCCGCTTGCGTTCGGAGAACACTGAAGCTTTCTTT | CASSRLRSENTEAFF | few | . | TRBJ1-1 | TRBV5-6
TGTGCCAGTAGTACCCCGGGACCTAGACGGCCTTGGGGTGAGCAGTTCTTC | CASSTPGPRRPWGEQFF | . | . | TRBJ2-1 | TRBV19
TGTGCCAGCAGCTCGATGGGACAGGGCCCACCCCTCCACTTT | CASSSMGQGPPLHF | . | TRBD1 | TRBJ1-6 | TRBV7-9
TGTGCCAGCAAGTGGGGGAGGGGTACTGAAGCTTTCTTT | CASKWGRGTEAFF | . | . | TRBJ1-1 | TRBV25-1
TGTGCCAGCACCATACTAGCGGGATTAACCGGGGAGCTGTTTTTT | CASTILAGLTGELFF | few | TRBD2 | TRBJ2-2 | TRBV2
TGTGCCAGCAGTTACTCGGGGACTAGCGGGAAAGGGGGGCAGTTCTTC | CASSYSGTSGKGGQFF | . | TRBD2 | TRBJ2-1 | TRBV6-5
TGTGCCAGTAGTATAAACGGCGGCCGGCCAGGCTACACCTTC | CASSINGGRPGYTF | . | . | TRBJ1-2 | TRBV19
TGTGCCTGGAGTACCGTCGGAGAGACCCAGTACTTC | CAWSTVGETQYF | . | . | TRBJ2-5 | TRBV30
TGTGCCATCAGTGAGAGTGGCGGCAAAAGCTCCTACAATGAGCAGTTCTTC | CAISESGGKSSYNEQFF | . | . | TRBJ2-1 | TRBV10-3
TGTGCCAGCAGCCAACAGGGTATCTATAATTCACCCCTCCACTTT | CASSQQGIYNSPLHF | . | . | TRBJ1-6 | TRBV7-9
TGTGCCAGCAGCTTAGGTGCTAGCGGATACACAGATACGCAGTATTTT | CASSLGASGYTDTQYF | . | TRBD2 | TRBJ2-3 | TRBV7-9
TGTGCCAGCAGCGCCTGGACTAGCGGGGGCCCCTGGGAGCAGTACTTC | CASSAWTSGGPWEQYF | . | TRBD2 | TRBJ2-7 | TRBV5-6
TGTGCCAGCAGCCGGTTTGGACTAGCCGGGGATGAGCAGTTCTTC | CASSRFGLAGDEQFF | . | TRBD2 | TRBJ2-1 | TRBV9
TGTGCCAGCAGCGGAGTGCGGGTCTCCTACGAGCAGTACTTC | CASSGVRVSYEQYF | . | . | TRBJ2-7 | TRBV6-6
TGCGCCAGCAGCCTGAACATGAACACTGAAGCTTTCTTT | CASSLNMNTEAFF | many | . | TRBJ1-1 | TRBV5-1
TGTGCCAGCAGTTTAATTGTAGGTGGGCCTGGGGCCAACGTCCTGACTTTC | CASSLIVGGPGANVLTF | . | . | TRBJ2-6 | TRBV27
TGTGCCAGCAGCGCCGCAGGGTCGTGGGCCGGGGAGCTGTTTTTT | CASSAAGSWAGELFF | few | . | TRBJ2-2 | TRBV7-9
TGTGCCTGGAGTCGACAGGGGGGCAATCAGCCCCAGCATTTT | CAWSRQGGNQPQHF | few | TRBD1 | TRBJ1-5 | TRBV30
TGTGCCAGCAGTTACTCGGGGTCTAACTATGGCTACACCTTC | CASSYSGSNYGYTF | . | . | TRBJ1-2 | TRBV6-5
TGTGCCAGCAGTCCGGACAGGGGCGGCAATCAGCCCCAGCATTTT | CASSPDRGGNQPQHF | few | TRBD1 | TRBJ1-5 | TRBV6-6
TGTGCCAGCAGTGAGAGGGGGCCGAACACTGAAGCTTTCTTT | CASSERGPNTEAFF | . | TRBD1 | TRBJ1-1 | TRBV25-1
TGTGCCAGCAGCTTAATGGAGCTGAACACCGGGGAGCTGTTTTTT | CASSLMELNTGELFF | . | . | TRBJ2-2 | TRBV11-1
TGTGCCAGCAGCTCGGTGGATGAAAAACTGTTTTTT | CASSSVDEKLFF | . | . | TRBJ1-4 | TRBV6-6
TGTGCCAGCAGTGAATCCGGGGGTCGGGACGAGCAGTACTTC | CASSESGGRDEQYF | . | . | TRBJ2-7 | TRBV6-5
TGTGCCAGCAGCGTAGAGGTATTTTCCTACGAGCAGTACTTC | CASSVEVFSYEQYF | . | . | TRBJ2-7 | TRBV9
TGTGCCAGCAGTTACGACGGACAGGGAGTATATGGCTACACCTTC | CASSYDGQGVYGYTF | once | TRBD1 | TRBJ1-2 | TRBV6-5
TGCGCCAGCAGTCAATGGGGCGGCAGGGAATTCCAAGAGACCCAGTACTTC | CASSQWGGREFQETQYF | few | . | TRBJ2-5 | TRBV23-1
TGTGCCAGCAGCTTAGGGACAGGGCTTCAAGAGACCCAGTACTTC | CASSLGTGLQETQYF | once | TRBD1 | TRBJ2-5 | TRBV5-6
TGTGCCAGCACGCTACAATCCATTGGGCTACCCCAAGAGACCCAGTACTTC | CASTLQSIGLPQETQYF | . | . | TRBJ2-5 | TRBV7-2
TGTGCCAGCAGTTACTCACGGGACACCTACGAGCAGTACTTC | CASSYSRDTYEQYF | . | . | TRBJ2-7 | TRBV6-5
TGTGCCAGCAGCGTAGCCGGGGGTTACCAGCCCCAGCATTTT | CASSVAGGYQPQHF | . | . | TRBJ1-5 | TRBV9
TGTGCCAGCAGCTTAAAGAGCGGGGTAAACACAGATACGCAGTATTTT | CASSLKSGVNTDTQYF | . | TRBD2 | TRBJ2-3 | TRBV7-9
TGTGCCAGCAGTGAAGGTCCATACCAAGAGACCCAGTACTTC | CASSEGPYQETQYF | . | . | TRBJ2-5 | TRBV2
TGTGCCAGCAGCGAAGGGACTAGCAAGACCCAGTACTTC | CASSEGTSKTQYF | . | TRBD2 | TRBJ2-5 | TRBV6-1
TGCGCCAGCCAGGAGCTAGAATGGAGTACGCAGTATTTT | CASQELEWSTQYF | . | . | TRBJ2-3 | TRBV5-1
TGCGCCAGCAGTATGACAGGGGTAGGTAGTCAGCCCCAGCATTTT | CASSMTGVGSQPQHF | . | TRBD1 | TRBJ1-5 | TRBV4-1
TGTGCCAGCTACAGGAAGAACACTGAAGCTTTCTTT | CASYRKNTEAFF | . | . | TRBJ1-1 | TRBV2